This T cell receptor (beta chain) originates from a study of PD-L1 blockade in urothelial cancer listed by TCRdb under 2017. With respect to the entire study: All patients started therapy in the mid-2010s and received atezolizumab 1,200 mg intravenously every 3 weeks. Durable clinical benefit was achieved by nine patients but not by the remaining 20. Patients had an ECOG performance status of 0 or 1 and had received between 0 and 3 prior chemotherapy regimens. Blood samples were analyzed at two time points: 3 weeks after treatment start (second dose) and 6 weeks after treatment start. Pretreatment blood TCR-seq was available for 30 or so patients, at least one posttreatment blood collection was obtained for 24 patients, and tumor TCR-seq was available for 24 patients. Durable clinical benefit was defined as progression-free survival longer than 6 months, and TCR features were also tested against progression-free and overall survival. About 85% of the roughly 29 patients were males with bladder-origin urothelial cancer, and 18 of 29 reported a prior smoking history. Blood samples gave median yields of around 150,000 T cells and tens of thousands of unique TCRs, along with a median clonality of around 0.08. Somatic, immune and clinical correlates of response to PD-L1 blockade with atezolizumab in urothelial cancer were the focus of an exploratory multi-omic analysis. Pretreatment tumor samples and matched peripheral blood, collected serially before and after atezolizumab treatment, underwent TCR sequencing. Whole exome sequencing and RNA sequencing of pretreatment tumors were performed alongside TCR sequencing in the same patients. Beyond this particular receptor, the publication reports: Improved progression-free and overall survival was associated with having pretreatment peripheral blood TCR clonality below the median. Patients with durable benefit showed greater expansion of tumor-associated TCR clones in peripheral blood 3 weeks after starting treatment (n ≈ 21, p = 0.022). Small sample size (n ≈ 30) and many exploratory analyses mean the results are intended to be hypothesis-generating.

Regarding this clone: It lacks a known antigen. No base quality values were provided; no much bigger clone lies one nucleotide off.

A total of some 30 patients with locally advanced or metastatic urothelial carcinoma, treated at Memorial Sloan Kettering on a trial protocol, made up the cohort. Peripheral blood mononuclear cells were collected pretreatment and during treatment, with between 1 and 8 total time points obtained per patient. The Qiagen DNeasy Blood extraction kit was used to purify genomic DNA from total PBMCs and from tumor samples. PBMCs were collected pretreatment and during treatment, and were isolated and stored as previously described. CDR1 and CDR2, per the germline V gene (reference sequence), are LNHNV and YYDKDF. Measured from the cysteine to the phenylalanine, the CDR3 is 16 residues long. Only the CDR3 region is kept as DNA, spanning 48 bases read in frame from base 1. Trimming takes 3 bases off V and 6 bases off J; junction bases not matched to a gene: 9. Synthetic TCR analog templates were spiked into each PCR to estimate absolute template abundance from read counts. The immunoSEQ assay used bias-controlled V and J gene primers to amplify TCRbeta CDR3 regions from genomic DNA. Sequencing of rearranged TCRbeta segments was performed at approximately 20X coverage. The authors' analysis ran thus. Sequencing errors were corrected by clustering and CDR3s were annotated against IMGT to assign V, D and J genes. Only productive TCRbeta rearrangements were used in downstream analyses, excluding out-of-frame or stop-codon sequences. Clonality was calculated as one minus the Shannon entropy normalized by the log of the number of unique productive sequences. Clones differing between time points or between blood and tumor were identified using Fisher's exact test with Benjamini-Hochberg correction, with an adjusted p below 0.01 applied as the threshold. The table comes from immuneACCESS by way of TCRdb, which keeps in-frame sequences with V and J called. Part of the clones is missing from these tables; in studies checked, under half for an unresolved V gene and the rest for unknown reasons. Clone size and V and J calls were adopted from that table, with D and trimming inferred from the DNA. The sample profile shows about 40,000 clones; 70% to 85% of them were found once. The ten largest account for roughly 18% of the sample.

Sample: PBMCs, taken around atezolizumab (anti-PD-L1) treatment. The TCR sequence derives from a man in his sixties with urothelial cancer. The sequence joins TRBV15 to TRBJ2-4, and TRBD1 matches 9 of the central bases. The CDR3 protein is CATSSEDRGPTNIQYF. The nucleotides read TGTGCCACCAGCAGCGAGGACAGGGGCCCAACAAACATTCAGTACTTC.